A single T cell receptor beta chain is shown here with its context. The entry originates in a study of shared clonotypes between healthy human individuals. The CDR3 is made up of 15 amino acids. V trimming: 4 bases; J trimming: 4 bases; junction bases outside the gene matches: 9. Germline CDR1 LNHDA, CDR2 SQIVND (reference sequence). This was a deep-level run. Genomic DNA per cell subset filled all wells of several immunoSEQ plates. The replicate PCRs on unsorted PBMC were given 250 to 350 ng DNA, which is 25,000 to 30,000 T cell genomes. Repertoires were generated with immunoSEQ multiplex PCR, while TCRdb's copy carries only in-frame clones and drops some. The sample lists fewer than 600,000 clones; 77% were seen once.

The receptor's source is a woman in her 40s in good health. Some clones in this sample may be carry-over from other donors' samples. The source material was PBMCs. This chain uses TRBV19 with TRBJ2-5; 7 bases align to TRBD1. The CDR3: CASSTRQGTGETQYF. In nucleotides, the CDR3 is TGTGCCAGTAGTACCCGACAGGGAACGGGAGAGACCCAGTACTTC.